This is a list of T cell receptor beta chains from one sample in a study of T cell responses to AZD1222 COVID-19 vaccine. Only in-frame clones appear in the TCRdb table, and some are missing; sequencing was by immunoSEQ multiplex PCR. This sample has about 130,000 clones, with around 91% found just once. Here the sequenced sample was peripheral blood, taken on day 0 of MenACWY control vaccination. Receptors were obtained from an adult in good health. The CDR3 runs from the conserved cysteine through the conserved F or W. The D gene is left open where the match is weak. The size entry is marked missing in some rows and otherwise reads once, few, many or a size class.

v_call: TRBV7-2; clone_size: NA; j_call: TRBJ2-3; cdr3_length: 13; d_call: NA; cdr3_aa: CASSTGTSDTQYF; cdr3_nt: TGTGCCAGCAGCACCGGGACCTCAGATACGCAGTATTTT
v_call: TRBV19; clone_size: NA; j_call: TRBJ1-5; cdr3_length: 18; d_call: TRBD1; cdr3_aa: CASSIPIQGGYSNQPQHF; cdr3_nt: TGTGCCAGTAGTATCCCCATACAGGGGGGATATAGCAATCAGCCCCAGCATTTT
v_call: TRBV18; clone_size: NA; j_call: TRBJ2-3; cdr3_length: 15; d_call: NA; cdr3_aa: CASSLSPGATDTQYF; cdr3_nt: TGTGCCAGCTCACTATCCCCGGGGGCGACAGATACGCAGTATTTT
v_call: TRBV5-1; clone_size: NA; j_call: TRBJ1-1; cdr3_length: 15; d_call: NA; cdr3_aa: CASSLTGLMNTEAFF; cdr3_nt: TGCGCCAGCAGCTTGACAGGGCTCATGAACACTGAAGCTTTCTTT
v_call: TRBV24-1; clone_size: NA; j_call: TRBJ1-2; cdr3_length: 14; d_call: TRBD1; cdr3_aa: CATRGTGVDYGYTF; cdr3_nt: TGTGCCACCAGGGGGACAGGGGTTGACTATGGCTACACCTTC
v_call: TRBV18; clone_size: NA; j_call: TRBJ2-5; cdr3_length: 15; d_call: TRBD2; cdr3_aa: CASSRAGGIQETQYF; cdr3_nt: TGTGCCAGCTCAAGAGCGGGGGGGATCCAAGAGACCCAGTACTTC
v_call: TRBV20-1; clone_size: NA; j_call: TRBJ1-5; cdr3_length: 18; d_call: NA; cdr3_aa: CSASRDSLGAYSNQPQHF; cdr3_nt: TGCAGTGCTAGTCGCGACAGTTTGGGGGCCTATAGCAATCAGCCCCAGCATTTT
v_call: TRBV7-9; clone_size: NA; j_call: TRBJ2-2; cdr3_length: 15; d_call: NA; cdr3_aa: CASSLAWAGAGELFF; cdr3_nt: TGTGCCAGCAGCTTAGCTTGGGCAGGGGCCGGGGAGCTGTTTTTT
v_call: TRBV7-2; clone_size: NA; j_call: TRBJ2-7; cdr3_length: 15; d_call: NA; cdr3_aa: CASSLDTSRSTEQYF; cdr3_nt: TGTGCCAGCAGCTTAGATACTAGCCGTAGCACCGAGCAGTACTTC
v_call: TRBV6-5; clone_size: NA; j_call: TRBJ1-1; cdr3_length: 13; d_call: TRBD1; cdr3_aa: CASSRTGGPKAFF; cdr3_nt: TGTGCCAGCAGCAGGACAGGGGGTCCCAAAGCTTTCTTT
v_call: TRBV2; clone_size: NA; j_call: TRBJ2-3; cdr3_length: 12; d_call: NA; cdr3_aa: CASSVTTDTQYF; cdr3_nt: TGTGCCAGCAGCGTAACCACAGATACGCAGTATTTT
v_call: TRBV9; clone_size: NA; j_call: TRBJ2-5; cdr3_length: 14; d_call: NA; cdr3_aa: CASSVDGNRETQYF; cdr3_nt: TGTGCCAGCAGCGTGGACGGGAATCGAGAGACCCAGTACTTC
v_call: TRBV11-2; clone_size: once; j_call: TRBJ2-1; cdr3_length: 15; d_call: TRBD2; cdr3_aa: CASSLEGRGGVEQFF; cdr3_nt: TGTGCCAGCAGCTTAGAGGGTAGGGGAGGGGTTGAGCAGTTCTTC
v_call: TRBV7-8; clone_size: NA; j_call: TRBJ2-2; cdr3_length: 13; d_call: NA; cdr3_aa: CASSWAGTGELFF; cdr3_nt: TGTGCCAGCAGCTGGGCGGGCACCGGGGAGCTGTTTTTT
v_call: TRBV6-5; clone_size: NA; j_call: TRBJ1-4; cdr3_length: 14; d_call: TRBD1; cdr3_aa: CASSTDRGPEKLFF; cdr3_nt: TGTGCCAGCAGTACCGACAGGGGGCCTGAAAAACTGTTTTTT
v_call: TRBV6-5; clone_size: NA; j_call: TRBJ2-2; cdr3_length: 16; d_call: NA; cdr3_aa: CASSYRMGRRAGELFF; cdr3_nt: TGTGCCAGCAGTTACAGAATGGGGAGGAGGGCCGGGGAGCTGTTTTTT
v_call: TRBV10-2; clone_size: many; j_call: TRBJ2-7; cdr3_length: 16; d_call: TRBD1; cdr3_aa: CASSAGVGTGSHEQYF; cdr3_nt: TGCGCCAGCAGTGCCGGGGTAGGGACAGGGTCCCACGAGCAGTACTTC
v_call: TRBV15; clone_size: NA; j_call: TRBJ1-5; cdr3_length: 19; d_call: NA; cdr3_aa: CATSRDTYESIKGNQPQHF; cdr3_nt: TGTGCCACCAGCAGAGACACATACGAATCGATCAAGGGAAATCAGCCCCAGCATTTT
v_call: TRBV28; clone_size: few; j_call: TRBJ1-1; cdr3_length: 15; d_call: NA; cdr3_aa: CASSLGGRMDTEAFF; cdr3_nt: TGTGCCAGCAGTTTAGGCGGCAGAATGGACACTGAAGCTTTCTTT
v_call: TRBV7-9; clone_size: NA; j_call: TRBJ2-1; cdr3_length: 18; d_call: TRBD2; cdr3_aa: CASSLDGLAGSSYNEQFF; cdr3_nt: TGTGCCAGCAGCTTAGATGGCCTAGCGGGCAGCTCCTACAATGAGCAGTTCTTC
v_call: TRBV6-6; clone_size: NA; j_call: TRBJ1-3; cdr3_length: 15; d_call: TRBD1; cdr3_aa: CASIGEDRAGNTIYF; cdr3_nt: TGTGCCAGCATTGGCGAAGACAGGGCTGGAAACACCATATATTTT
v_call: TRBV10-3; clone_size: NA; j_call: TRBJ2-7; cdr3_length: 16; d_call: NA; cdr3_aa: CAISEGVGARFYEQYF; cdr3_nt: TGTGCCATCAGTGAGGGAGTGGGGGCAAGGTTCTACGAGCAGTACTTC
v_call: TRBV6-2/TRBV6-3; clone_size: few; j_call: TRBJ2-2; cdr3_length: 16; d_call: NA; cdr3_aa: CASSYAKDPNTGELFF; cdr3_nt: TGTGCCAGCAGTTATGCTAAGGACCCGAACACCGGGGAGCTGTTTTTT
v_call: TRBV2; clone_size: NA; j_call: TRBJ1-5; cdr3_length: 15; d_call: TRBD1; cdr3_aa: CASRQGPYSNQPQHF; cdr3_nt: TGTGCCAGCAGACAGGGGCCCTATAGCAATCAGCCCCAGCATTTT
v_call: TRBV12-5; clone_size: NA; j_call: TRBJ2-1; cdr3_length: 15; d_call: NA; cdr3_aa: CASGSDSVTYNEQFF; cdr3_nt: TGTGCTAGTGGTTCTGACAGCGTAACCTACAATGAGCAGTTCTTC
v_call: TRBV25-1; clone_size: NA; j_call: TRBJ2-1; cdr3_length: 14; d_call: NA; cdr3_aa: CASSEDGRVNEQFF; cdr3_nt: TGTGCCAGCAGTGAGGACGGGAGAGTCAATGAGCAGTTCTTC
v_call: TRBV15; clone_size: NA; j_call: TRBJ2-1; cdr3_length: 15; d_call: NA; cdr3_aa: CATSIQRGVYNEQFF; cdr3_nt: TGTGCCACCAGCATCCAGAGGGGGGTCTACAATGAGCAGTTCTTC
v_call: TRBV18; clone_size: NA; j_call: TRBJ1-5; cdr3_length: 20; d_call: TRBD1; cdr3_aa: CASSPAGQGAFNAETQPQHF; cdr3_nt: TGTGCCAGCTCACCGGCGGGACAGGGGGCATTTAATGCCGAGACTCAGCCCCAGCATTTT
v_call: TRBV6-5; clone_size: NA; j_call: TRBJ2-7; cdr3_length: 13; d_call: TRBD1; cdr3_aa: CATPRDRHYEQYF; cdr3_nt: TGTGCCACCCCCCGGGACAGACACTACGAGCAGTACTTC
v_call: TRBV4-1; clone_size: NA; j_call: TRBJ2-4; cdr3_length: 12; d_call: NA; cdr3_aa: CASSQQGNIQYF; cdr3_nt: TGCGCCAGCAGCCAACAGGGGAACATTCAGTACTTC
v_call: TRBV7-2; clone_size: NA; j_call: TRBJ2-1; cdr3_length: 16; d_call: TRBD2; cdr3_aa: CASSFFSGGGRNEQFF; cdr3_nt: TGTGCCAGCAGCTTTTTTTCGGGCGGGGGTCGGAATGAGCAGTTCTTC
v_call: TRBV7-2; clone_size: NA; j_call: TRBJ1-6; cdr3_length: 16; d_call: TRBD1; cdr3_aa: CASSLGTGLINSPLHF; cdr3_nt: TGTGCCAGCAGCTTGGGGACAGGGCTAATTAATTCACCCCTCCACTTT
v_call: TRBV5-4; clone_size: NA; j_call: TRBJ1-1; cdr3_length: 18; d_call: NA; cdr3_aa: CASSLGRALSGLNTEAFF; cdr3_nt: TGTGCCAGCAGCTTGGGGAGGGCCCTTAGTGGGCTGAACACTGAAGCTTTCTTT
v_call: TRBV12-2; clone_size: NA; j_call: TRBJ1-1; cdr3_length: 14; d_call: NA; cdr3_aa: CASRFFQENTEAFF; cdr3_nt: TGTGCAAGTCGCTTTTTCCAGGAGAACACTGAAGCTTTCTTT
v_call: TRBV28; clone_size: NA; j_call: TRBJ1-2; cdr3_length: 16; d_call: TRBD1; cdr3_aa: CASSSLQGAFNYGYTF; cdr3_nt: TGTGCCAGCAGTTCTTTGCAGGGGGCGTTTAACTATGGCTACACCTTC
v_call: TRBV20-1; clone_size: NA; j_call: TRBJ2-3; cdr3_length: 11; d_call: NA; cdr3_aa: CSATATDTQYF; cdr3_nt: TGCAGTGCCACAGCGACAGATACGCAGTATTTT